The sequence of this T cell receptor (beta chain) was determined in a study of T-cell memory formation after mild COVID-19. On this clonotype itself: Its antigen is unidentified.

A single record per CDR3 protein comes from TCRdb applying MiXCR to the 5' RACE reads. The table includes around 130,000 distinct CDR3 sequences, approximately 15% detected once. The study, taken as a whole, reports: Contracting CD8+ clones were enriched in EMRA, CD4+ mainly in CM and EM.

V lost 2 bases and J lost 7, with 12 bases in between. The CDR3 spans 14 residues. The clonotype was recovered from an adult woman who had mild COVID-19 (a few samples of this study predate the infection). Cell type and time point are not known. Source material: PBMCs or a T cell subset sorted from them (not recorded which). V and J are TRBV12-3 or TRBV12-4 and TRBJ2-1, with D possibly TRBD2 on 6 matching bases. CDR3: CASSLNRAGNEQFF. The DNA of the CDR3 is TGTGCCAGCAGTTTAAATAGGGCGGGAAATGAGCAGTTCTTC.